This T cell receptor (beta chain) comes out of a study of technical replicates of blood from a few donors. The V gene end was trimmed by 1 base and the J gene end by 3 bases; junction bases not matched to a gene: 4. This CDR3 contains 15 residues. CDR1 is KGHSH, CDR2 LQKENI, per germline. Some clones are missing from TCRdb's copy, which holds only in-frame ones; the method was immunoSEQ multiplex PCR. The sample lists about 83,000 clones, about 94% occurring once. The origin of this receptor is a human donor in good health. Sequencing used T cells isolated from PBMCs. The chain uses TRBV18 and TRBJ2-7; 9 bases map to TRBD1. CDR3 in amino acids: CASSPQETGGYEQYF. The CDR3, as DNA: TGTGCCAGCTCACCACAAGAGACAGGGGGCTACGAGCAGTACTTC.